This T cell receptor beta chain was captured by sequencing in a study of blood T cells in healthy people across ages (dated by TCRdb to 2013 to 2016). With respect to the entire study: In model experiments, template switching captured about one uniquely barcoded TCR beta cDNA molecule for every two T cells. The study analyzed two additional independent replicas of 1 million unique cDNA reads from the same blood draw for two donors, one aged 18 to 30 and one aged 80 or older. The study measured age-related changes in TCR beta repertoire diversity using deep sequencing normalized with unique cDNA molecular identifiers. Four age groups were formed from the donors: young (average approximately 17 years), middle-aged (around 40), aged (about 68) and long-lived (more than 75). What the work shows at the level of the full study, not this receptor alone: Compared with the aged group, the long-lived group had more naive CD4+ T cells, fewer expanded clones and increased TCR diversity, a pattern suggesting age selection. Because profiling used bulk unsorted PBMCs, naive and antigen-experienced compartments could not be compared conclusively. Observed TCR beta diversity per million T cells fell roughly linearly with age, and a significant reduction was already apparent by age roughly 41. A strong correlation was found between observed TCR beta diversity and the percentage of naive T cells measured by flow cytometry. Estimates of total diversity based on one million sequenced T cells were regarded as lower bounds and as underestimates. The CMV infection status of donors was not known, potentially confounding age-related changes in expanded clonotypes.

The library was prepared using 5' RACE. Sequencer: Illumina HiSeq 2500. The second PCR ran for roughly 6 to 11 cycles and used a J-beta primer mix along with a sample-barcoded 5' primer. A template-switch 5' adaptor carrying 12 random nucleotides introduced a unique molecular identifier onto each TCR beta cDNA molecule. Each sample yielded at least 2.5 million CDR3-containing paired-end reads. First-strand cDNA synthesis was performed from all RNA using the Mint cDNA synthesis kit, with priming by a TRBC-specific oligonucleotide. Following uracil-DNA glycosylase treatment, a first 18-cycle PCR with universal primers M1SS and BC2_uni_R was performed on all cDNA. The paper's processing steps were these. Normalization of each sample was performed by random selection of 1 million high-quality reads, each carrying a distinct molecular identifier. Reads sharing molecular identifiers were discarded rather than binned into consensus sequences. CDR3 identification, clonotype clustering and error correction used MiTCR with a Q25 quality threshold and the strictest error-elimination algorithm. Lower-bound total TCR beta diversity was estimated with a nonparametric unseen species model using Euler transformation. The public reads were run again by TCRdb, first through fastp at Q25 and then through MiXCR, and only productive beta chains were kept. Every distinct CDR3 protein forms one entry, paired with its most common genes and DNA. None of the V and J calls come from the authors' own analysis; TCRdb made them. The sample data list approximately 760,000 distinct CDR3 sequences, and approximately 25% of these were observed just once. The ten largest clones represent under 9.5% of the sample.

Remarks on this clonotype: The clone's antigen remains unknown. The input lacks base qualities; no much larger clone sits a single base away.

Donors were 40 or so systemically healthy Caucasian individuals from Russia aged roughly 6 to 90 years. Roughly 9 milliliters of peripheral blood were drawn from each donor into EDTA-treated Vacutainer tubes. Ficoll-Paque density-gradient centrifugation was used to isolate PBMCs, with at least 7 million per sample. Trizol reagent was used to extract total RNA from PBMCs, with at least 6 micrograms per sample. The percentages of naive CD45RAhigh/CD27high T cells were determined by flow cytometry on a PBMC aliquot from every donor. According to the germline V gene, CDR1 reads SGHTA and CDR2 reads FQGNSA. Taken from cysteine to phenylalanine, the CDR3 has 14 residues. The DNA shown is the 42-base CDR3, in frame from base 1. Germline trimming amounts to 4 bases on V and 3 bases on J, with 5 as the count of junction bases outside the gene matches. The same sample was also used in a study of T cells of mothers and their children. That second publication adds: The donors were nine systemically healthy Caucasian individuals, made up of three mothers and their six children. cDNA synthesis consumed the entire amount of extracted RNA, loaded at 1.5 ug RNA in each 15 ul reaction. In the second PCR, the M1S primer introduced both the sample barcodes and 2-4 random nucleotides. More than 8 million TCR beta CDR3 reads were obtained from each mother, and about 3 million reads were obtained from each child. Thymic selection similarly shapes TCR recombination output in related and unrelated pairs, with minor effect from inherited differences. Normalized repertoire overlap was always slightly but never significantly higher in related than unrelated mother-child pairs. Persistent microchimeric T cell clones were not detected, at a sensitivity of approximately 93 clones per million clonotypes. To look for features that set related mother-child pairs apart from unrelated individuals, the researchers ran deep NGS to compare the TCR beta repertoires of mothers and children. The mean age was about 37 +/- 4 years for the mothers and approximately 11 +/- 4 years for the children. After adapter ligation was performed with NEBNext reagents, the libraries were sequenced on an Illumina HiSeq 2000 with 100+100 nt paired-end reads. To prevent cross-contamination, the mother and child libraries were prepared one month apart and sequenced in separate runs. Each donor had between roughly 450,000 and 2,100,000 distinct TCR beta clonotypes identified. Naive TCR beta clonotypes were estimated from low-frequency clonotypes matched to each donor's FACS-determined naive share, without sorting.

Source material: blood. The chain joins TRBV7-2 to TRBJ1-1; TRBD1 matches 7 bases in the middle. The TCR sequence derives from a boy younger than 18 in good health. The CDR3 reads CASSSDRDDTEAFF. The nucleotides are TGTGCCAGCAGCTCCGACAGGGACGACACTGAAGCTTTCTTT.